These T cell receptor beta chains were read from a single sample in a study of blood T cell repertoires in COVID-19. Sequencing used immunoSEQ multiplex PCR; TCRdb keeps in-frame clones, though not all of them. This table holds about 92,000 clones, 72% found once. What was sequenced was peripheral blood. The receptors originated from a woman aged 55 to 70 in a cohort sampled during active or convalescent COVID-19. The CDR3 runs from the conserved cysteine through the conserved F or W. D genes are given only for firm matches. Expanded clones are given a class, and other clones once, few, many or no size at all.

V gene,CDR3 length,clone size,D gene,J gene,CDR3 protein,CDR3 DNA
TRBV6-4,16,many,NA,TRBJ1-5,CASSDSGAKGNQPQHF,TGTGCCAGCAGTGACTCGGGGGCGAAGGGCAATCAGCCCCAGCATTTT
TRBV19,14,once,TRBD1,TRBJ2-7,CASSTRDRDYEQYF,TGTGCCAGTAGTACCCGGGACAGAGACTACGAGCAGTACTTC
TRBV21-1,17,NA,NA,TRBJ1-1,CASSTRQGAGMNTEAFF,TGTGCCAGCAGCACAAGACAGGGGGCCGGGATGAACACTGAAGCTTTCTTT
TRBV28,16,many,TRBD1,TRBJ1-5,CASSQGQGYSNQPQHF,TGTGCCAGCAGCCAGGGACAGGGCTATAGCAATCAGCCCCAGCATTTT
TRBV2,16,NA,TRBD1,TRBJ2-2,CASRGDRTRNTGELFF,TGTGCCAGCAGGGGGGACAGGACCCGAAACACCGGGGAGCTGTTTTTT
TRBV7-2,13,many,NA,TRBJ1-4,CASSSRGTEKLFF,TGTGCCAGCAGCTCCCGGGGGACTGAAAAACTGTTTTTT
TRBV19,14,NA,NA,TRBJ2-5,CASAGRPHPQTQYF,TGTGCCAGTGCGGGGCGCCCCCATCCCCAGACCCAGTACTTC
TRBV7-9,16,NA,TRBD1,TRBJ2-2,CASSLIGTGSVGELFF,TGTGCCAGCAGCTTAATAGGGACAGGGTCTGTCGGGGAGCTGTTTTTT
TRBV4-1,17,NA,TRBD2,TRBJ2-5,CASSQDFSGAIQETQYF,TGCGCCAGCAGCCAAGATTTTAGCGGGGCAATTCAAGAGACCCAGTACTTC
TRBV28,16,once,NA,TRBJ2-4,CASSGAGLLAKNIQYF,TGTGCCAGCAGTGGAGCAGGGTTATTAGCCAAAAACATTCAGTACTTC
TRBV7-2,15,NA,TRBD1,TRBJ1-4,CASSLVGTANEKLFF,TGTGCCAGCAGCCTGGTCGGGACAGCTAATGAAAAACTGTTTTTT
TRBV29-1,13,NA,TRBD1,TRBJ1-2,CSVRTTGNYGYTF,TGCAGCGTGAGGACGACAGGGAACTATGGCTACACCTTC
TRBV19,13,NA,TRBD1,TRBJ1-4,CASTLTGVEKLFF,TGTGCCAGTACCTTGACAGGGGTTGAAAAACTGTTTTTT
TRBV4-2,18,NA,TRBD2,TRBJ2-3,CASSRDQQGAGATDTQYF,TGTGCCAGCAGCCGGGATCAACAGGGAGCGGGGGCCACAGATACGCAGTATTTT
TRBV6-6,12,once,TRBD2,TRBJ2-5,CASSTSEETQYF,TGTGCCAGCAGTACTAGCGAAGAGACCCAGTACTTC
TRBV28,22,NA,TRBD2,TRBJ2-1,CASSSLWVRGAGGILSYNEQFF,TGTGCCAGCAGTTCTCTTTGGGTCCGGGGAGCGGGGGGGATCCTCTCCTACAATGAGCAGTTCTTC
TRBV5-6,16,NA,TRBD1,TRBJ2-4,CASSLYRGLAKNIQYF,TGTGCCAGCAGCTTGTACAGGGGGCTAGCCAAAAACATTCAGTACTTC
TRBV6-5,15,few,NA,TRBJ1-2,CASSYSAGANYGYTF,TGTGCCAGCAGTTACTCGGCAGGGGCAAACTATGGCTACACCTTC
TRBV6-5,14,once,NA,TRBJ1-3,CASSYAREGNTIYF,TGTGCCAGCAGTTATGCCAGGGAAGGAAACACCATATATTTT
TRBV7-2,15,NA,TRBD1,TRBJ1-2,CASSLALTGIYGYTF,TGTGCCAGCAGCTTAGCCCTGACAGGGATCTATGGCTACACCTTC
TRBV6-4,14,NA,NA,TRBJ1-1,CASSDPDNSRGAFF,TGTGCCAGCAGTGACCCCGACAATAGCAGAGGGGCTTTCTTT
TRBV11-2,19,NA,NA,TRBJ2-4,CASSLDLYLQRENKNIQYF,TGTGCCAGCAGCTTAGATTTGTATCTACAGAGAGAAAATAAAAACATTCAGTACTTC
TRBV19,17,NA,NA,TRBJ1-5,CASSIGWTGIGNQPQHF,TGTGCCAGTAGTATCGGATGGACGGGGATAGGAAATCAGCCCCAGCATTTT
TRBV20-1,11,NA,NA,TRBJ2-1,CSAGRTTEQFF,TGCAGTGCTGGACGGACAACTGAGCAGTTCTTC
TRBV4-3,13,NA,TRBD1,TRBJ2-7,CASSQRTGDEQYF,TGCGCCAGCAGCCAAAGGACAGGCGACGAGCAGTACTTC
TRBV7-9,14,NA,NA,TRBJ2-5,CASSHASFQETQYF,TGTGCCAGCAGCCACGCGAGTTTCCAAGAGACCCAGTACTTC
TRBV28,15,few,TRBD1,TRBJ1-4,CASSLSTGTNEKLFF,TGTGCCAGCAGTCTCTCGACAGGGACCAATGAAAAACTGTTTTTT
TRBV25-1,14,few,NA,TRBJ2-2,CASRNDRNTGELFF,TGTGCCAGCAGGAACGACAGGAACACCGGGGAGCTGTTTTTT
TRBV4-2,22,NA,TRBD1,TRBJ2-6,CASSQDARTWDRESSGANVLTF,TGTGCCAGCAGCCAAGACGCAAGGACTTGGGACAGGGAATCGTCTGGGGCCAACGTCCTGACTTTC
TRBV29-1,12,few,NA,TRBJ1-5,CSVGTGNQPQHF,TGCAGCGTTGGGACAGGCAATCAGCCCCAGCATTTT
TRBV4-2,20,many,TRBD2,TRBJ2-1,CASSQVGLAGGPSSYNEQFF,TGTGCCAGCAGCCAAGTCGGACTAGCGGGGGGCCCGAGCTCCTACAATGAGCAGTTCTTC
TRBV27,16,few,NA,TRBJ1-5,CASSLKGPVSNQPQHF,TGTGCCAGCAGTTTGAAGGGGCCCGTTAGCAATCAGCCCCAGCATTTT
TRBV5-6,15,NA,TRBD2,TRBJ2-7,CASSHLLAGLSEQYF,TGTGCCAGCAGCCACCTCCTAGCGGGGCTCTCCGAGCAGTACTTC
TRBV3-1/TRBV3-2,16,NA,TRBD1,TRBJ2-5,CASSLRGQPNQETQYF,TGTGCCAGCAGCCTACGGGGACAGCCGAACCAAGAGACCCAGTACTTC
TRBV27,19,NA,NA,TRBJ2-6,CASSQTSDSRASGANVLTF,TGTGCCAGCAGTCAAACCTCGGACTCCCGGGCCTCTGGGGCCAACGTCCTGACTTTC
TRBV5-1,14,NA,NA,TRBJ1-4,CASSLDWSNEKLFF,TGCGCCAGCAGCTTGGACTGGTCTAATGAAAAACTGTTTTTT
TRBV5-1,16,NA,TRBD1,TRBJ2-6,CASSAVTGFGANVLTF,TGCGCCAGCAGCGCAGTGACAGGGTTTGGGGCCAACGTCCTGACTTTC
TRBV5-1,14,NA,NA,TRBJ2-3,CASSLDRRAGTQYF,TGCGCCAGCAGCTTGGATAGGCGGGCGGGTACGCAGTATTTT
TRBV11-2,14,NA,TRBD1,TRBJ2-7,CASSFVQGANYEYF,TGTGCCAGCAGCTTCGTCCAGGGGGCGAATTATGAGTACTTC
TRBV5-6,15,NA,NA,TRBJ2-7,CASSLGQAYSYEQYF,TGTGCCAGCAGCTTGGGACAGGCATACTCCTACGAGCAGTACTTC
TRBV7-2,14,NA,TRBD1,TRBJ2-7,CASRPGDRGYEQYF,TGTGCCAGCAGACCCGGGGACAGGGGATACGAGCAGTACTTC
TRBV18,16,NA,NA,TRBJ2-2,CASSPFQTTNTGELFF,TGTGCCAGCTCACCATTCCAGACAACGAACACCGGGGAGCTGTTTTTT
TRBV5-1,18,NA,TRBD2,TRBJ2-2,CASSLGTSGGANTGELFF,TGCGCCAGCAGCCTGGGGACTAGCGGGGGAGCGAACACCGGGGAGCTGTTTTTT
TRBV19,14,NA,NA,TRBJ2-1,CASSIAGTYNEQFF,TGTGCCAGTAGTATAGCCGGGACCTACAATGAGCAGTTCTTC
TRBV27,17,NA,NA,TRBJ1-6,CASSGGRGGVSNSPLHF,TGTGCCAGCAGCGGGGGGCGGGGGGGGGTTTCTAATTCACCCCTCCACTTT
TRBV25-1,15,once,TRBD1,TRBJ1-6,CASSPRTGGDSPLHF,TGTGCCAGCAGTCCCCGGACAGGGGGAGATTCACCCCTCCACTTT
TRBV19,16,NA,TRBD1,TRBJ1-5,CASSTFRGPIIQPQHF,TGTGCCAGTAGTACTTTCAGGGGGCCCATCATTCAGCCCCAGCATTTT
TRBV6-5,13,NA,NA,TRBJ1-6,CASTWGGNSPLHF,TGTGCCAGCACTTGGGGGGGGAATTCACCCCTCCACTTT
TRBV19,17,once,TRBD2,TRBJ2-1,CATGVAGFARGLNEQFF,TGTGCCACCGGGGTAGCGGGATTCGCTCGGGGGCTCAATGAGCAGTTCTTC